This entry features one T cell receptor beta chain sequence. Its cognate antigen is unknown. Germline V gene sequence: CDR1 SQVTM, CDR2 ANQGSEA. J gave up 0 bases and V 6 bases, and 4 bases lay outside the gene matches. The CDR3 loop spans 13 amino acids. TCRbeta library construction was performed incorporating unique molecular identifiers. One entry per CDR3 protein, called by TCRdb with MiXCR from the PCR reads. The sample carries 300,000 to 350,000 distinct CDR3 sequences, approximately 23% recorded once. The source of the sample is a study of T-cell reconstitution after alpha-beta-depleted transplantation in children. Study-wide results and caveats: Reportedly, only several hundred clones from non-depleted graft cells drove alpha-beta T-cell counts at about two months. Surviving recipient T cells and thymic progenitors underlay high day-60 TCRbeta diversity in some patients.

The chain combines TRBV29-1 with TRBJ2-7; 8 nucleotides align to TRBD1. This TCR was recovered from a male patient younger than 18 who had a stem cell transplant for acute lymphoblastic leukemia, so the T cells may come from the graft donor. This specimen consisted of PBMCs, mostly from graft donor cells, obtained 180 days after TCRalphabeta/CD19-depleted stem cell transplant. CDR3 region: CSVGTGPSYEQYF. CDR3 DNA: TGCAGCGTAGGGACAGGACCCTCCTACGAGCAGTACTTC.